This TCR beta chain comes out of a study of spatial heterogeneity in lung cancer. Study results and limitations: TCRs found ubiquitously expanded in tumor appeared in blood more at resection than at follow-up.

MiXCR, run by TCRdb on the 5' RACE reads, gives a single entry per CDR3 protein. The sample lists about 38,000 distinct CDR3 sequences; around 7.2% were seen once. Specified time point: sample taken at primary tumor resection. This clonotype has ten or more counts. Its antigen remains unknown. The TCR comes from a male donor with early-stage non-small cell lung cancer. The sample here was PBMCs, taken at surgery.

This CDR3 reads CASSQNWGTSSGNTIYF. The CDR3 DNA reads TGCGCCAGCAGCCAGAACTGGGGCACTAGCTCTGGAAACACCATATATTTT. This chain uses TRBV4-3 with TRBJ1-3; TRBD1 might be the D (5 bases). CDR1 and CDR2 from the germline V gene are LGHNA and YSLEER. Trimming removed 3 bases at V and 0 bases at J, with 15 bases between. The CDR3 is 17 residues long.